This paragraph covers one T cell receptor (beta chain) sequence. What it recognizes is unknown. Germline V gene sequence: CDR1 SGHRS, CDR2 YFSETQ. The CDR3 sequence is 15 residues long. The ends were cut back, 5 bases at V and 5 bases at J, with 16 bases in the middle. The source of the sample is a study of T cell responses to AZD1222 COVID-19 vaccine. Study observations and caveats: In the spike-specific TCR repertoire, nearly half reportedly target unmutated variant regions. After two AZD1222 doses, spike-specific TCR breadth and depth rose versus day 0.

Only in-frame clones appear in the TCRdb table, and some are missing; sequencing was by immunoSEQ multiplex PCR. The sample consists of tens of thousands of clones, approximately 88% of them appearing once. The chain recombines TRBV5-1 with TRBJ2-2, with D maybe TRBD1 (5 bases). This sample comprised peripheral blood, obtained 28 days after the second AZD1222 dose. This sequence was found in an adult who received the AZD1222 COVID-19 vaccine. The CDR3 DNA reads TGCGCCAGCAGAGAGGACATGGTTGATACCGGGGAGCTGTTTTTT. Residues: CASREDMVDTGELFF.